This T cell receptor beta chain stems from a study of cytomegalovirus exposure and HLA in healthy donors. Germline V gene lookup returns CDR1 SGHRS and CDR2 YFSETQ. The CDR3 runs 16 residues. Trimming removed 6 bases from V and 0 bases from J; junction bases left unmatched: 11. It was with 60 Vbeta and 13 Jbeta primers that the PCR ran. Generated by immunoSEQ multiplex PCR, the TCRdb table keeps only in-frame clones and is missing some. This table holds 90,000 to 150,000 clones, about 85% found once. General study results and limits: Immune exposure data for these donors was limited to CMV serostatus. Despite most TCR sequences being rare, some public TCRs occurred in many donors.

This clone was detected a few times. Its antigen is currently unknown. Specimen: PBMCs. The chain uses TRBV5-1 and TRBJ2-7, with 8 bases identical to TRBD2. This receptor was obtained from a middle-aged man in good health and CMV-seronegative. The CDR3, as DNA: TGCGCCAGCACCACCTTTGACAGCGGGAGCTCCTACGAGCAGTACTTC. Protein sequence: CASTTFDSGSSYEQYF.